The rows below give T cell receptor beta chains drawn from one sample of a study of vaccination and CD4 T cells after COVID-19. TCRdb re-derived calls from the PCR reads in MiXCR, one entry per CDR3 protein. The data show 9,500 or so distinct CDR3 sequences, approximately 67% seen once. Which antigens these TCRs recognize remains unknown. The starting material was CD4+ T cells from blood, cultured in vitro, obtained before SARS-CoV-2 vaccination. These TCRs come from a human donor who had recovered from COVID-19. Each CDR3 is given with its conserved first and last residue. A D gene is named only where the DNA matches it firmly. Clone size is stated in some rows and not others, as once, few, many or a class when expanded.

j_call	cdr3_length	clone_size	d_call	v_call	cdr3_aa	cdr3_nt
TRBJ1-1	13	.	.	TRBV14	CASSQQLRTEAFF	TGTGCCAGCAGCCAGCAACTGCGCACTGAAGCTTTCTTT
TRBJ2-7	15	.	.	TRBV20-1	CSARDDGSYSYEQYF	TGCAGTGCTAGAGATGACGGGAGCTACTCCTACGAGCAGTACTTC
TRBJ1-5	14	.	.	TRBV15	CATSRVGRDQPQHF	TGTGCCACCAGCAGAGTGGGCAGGGATCAGCCCCAGCATTTT
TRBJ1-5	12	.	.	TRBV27	CASSTPGQPQHF	TGTGCCAGCAGTACCCCGGGTCAGCCCCAGCATTTT
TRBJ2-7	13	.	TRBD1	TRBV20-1	CSATPTGAYEQYF	TGCAGTGCTACCCCAACAGGGGCCTACGAGCAGTACTTC
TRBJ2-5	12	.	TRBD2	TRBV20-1	CSGGGEAETQYF	TGCAGCGGGGGGGGAGAGGCAGAGACCCAGTACTTC
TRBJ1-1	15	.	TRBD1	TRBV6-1	CASSHPGQQNTEAFF	TGTGCCAGCAGCCACCCGGGACAGCAGAACACTGAAGCTTTCTTT
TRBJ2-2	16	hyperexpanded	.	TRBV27	CASSYPSTPGPGELFF	TGTGCCAGCAGTTACCCCTCGACCCCGGGGCCCGGGGAGCTGTTTTTT
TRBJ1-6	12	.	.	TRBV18	CASSPDNSPLHF	TGTGCCAGCTCACCCGATAATTCACCCCTCCACTTT
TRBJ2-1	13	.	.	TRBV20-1	CSARRGGHNEQFF	TGCAGTGCTAGGAGGGGAGGACACAATGAGCAGTTCTTC
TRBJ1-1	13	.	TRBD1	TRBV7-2	CARSPDRVGEAFF	TGTGCCAGAAGCCCCGACAGGGTGGGTGAAGCTTTCTTT
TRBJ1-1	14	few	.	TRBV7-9	CASSLEWDTTEAFF	TGTGCCAGCAGCTTAGAGTGGGATACGACTGAAGCTTTCTTT
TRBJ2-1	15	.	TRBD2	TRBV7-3	CASSLEAGGPNEQFF	TGTGCCAGCAGCTTAGAAGCGGGAGGGCCCAATGAGCAGTTCTTC
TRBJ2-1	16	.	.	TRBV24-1	CATSDAGESSYNEQFF	TGTGCCACCAGTGATGCAGGGGAAAGCTCCTACAATGAGCAGTTCTTC
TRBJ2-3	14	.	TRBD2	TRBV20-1	CSALGGPDPDTQYF	TGCAGTGCTTTGGGAGGGCCAGATCCAGATACGCAGTATTTT
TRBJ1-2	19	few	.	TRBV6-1	CASSERPSSGGGGHYGYTF	TGTGCCAGCAGTGAAAGGCCGTCGAGCGGGGGCGGAGGTCACTATGGCTACACCTTC
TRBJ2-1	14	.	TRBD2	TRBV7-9	CASSFLAGGDEQFF	TGTGCCAGCAGCTTTTTAGCGGGAGGAGACGAGCAGTTCTTC
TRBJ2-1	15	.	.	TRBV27	CASSLLPGVYNEQFF	TGTGCCAGCAGTTTACTCCCGGGGGTTTACAATGAGCAGTTCTTC
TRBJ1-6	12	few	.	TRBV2	CASVRDNSPLHF	TGTGCCAGCGTTCGTGATAATTCACCCCTCCACTTT
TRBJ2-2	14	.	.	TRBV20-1	CSALQGRNTGELFF	TGCAGTGCTCTACAGGGCCGGAACACCGGGGAGCTGTTTTTT
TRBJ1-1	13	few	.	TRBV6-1	CASRDTQNTEAFF	TGTGCCAGCAGGGACACCCAGAACACTGAAGCTTTCTTT
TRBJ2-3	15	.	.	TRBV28	CASSLDGASRGTQYF	TGTGCCAGCAGTTTAGACGGGGCTAGCCGGGGTACGCAGTATTTT
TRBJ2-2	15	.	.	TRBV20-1	CSAPTAGSYTGELFF	TGCAGTGCCCCCACGGCGGGTTCTTACACCGGGGAGCTGTTTTTT
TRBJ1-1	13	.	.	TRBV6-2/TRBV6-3	CASSLPRTSEAFF	TGTGCCAGCAGTTTACCCCGGACCTCTGAAGCTTTCTTT
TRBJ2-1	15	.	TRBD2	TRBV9	CASSVALAGGGEQFF	TGTGCCAGCAGCGTAGCCCTAGCGGGAGGGGGTGAGCAGTTCTTC
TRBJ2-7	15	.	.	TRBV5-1	CASSLVGLAFYEQYF	TGCGCCAGCAGCTTGGTTGGCCTCGCTTTCTACGAGCAGTACTTC
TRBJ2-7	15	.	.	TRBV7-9	CASSLGAGTTHEQYF	TGTGCCAGCAGCTTAGGGGCAGGGACGACCCACGAGCAGTACTTC
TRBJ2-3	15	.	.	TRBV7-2	CASSFGTGYLDTQYF	TGTGCCAGCAGCTTTGGGACGGGGTATCTCGATACGCAGTATTTT
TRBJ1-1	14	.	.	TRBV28	CASILGAWNTEAFF	TGTGCCAGCATTCTAGGGGCCTGGAACACTGAAGCTTTCTTT
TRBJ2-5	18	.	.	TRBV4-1	CASSQVSLGASSKETQYF	TGCGCCAGCAGCCAAGTATCTCTAGGGGCCTCGTCGAAGGAGACCCAGTACTTC
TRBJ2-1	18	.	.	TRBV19	CASSRLPYRTGSYNEQFF	TGTGCCAGTAGCCGATTGCCTTACAGGACGGGCTCCTACAATGAGCAGTTCTTC
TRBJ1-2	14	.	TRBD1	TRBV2	CASRRDRGSYGYTF	TGTGCCAGCAGGAGGGACAGGGGAAGCTATGGCTACACCTTC
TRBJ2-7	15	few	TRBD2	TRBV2	CASTRKREGPYEQYF	TGTGCCAGCACTAGGAAGCGGGAGGGCCCCTACGAGCAGTACTTC
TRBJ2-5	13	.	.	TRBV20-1	CSATGHGQETQYF	TGCAGTGCAACGGGACACGGCCAAGAGACCCAGTACTTC
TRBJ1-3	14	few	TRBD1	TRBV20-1	CSAIQGAAGNTIYF	TGCAGTGCTATACAGGGGGCAGCTGGAAACACCATATATTTT
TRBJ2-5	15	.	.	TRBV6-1	CASSDTSRPAETQYF	TGTGCCAGCAGTGATACGTCGAGGCCTGCAGAGACCCAGTACTTC
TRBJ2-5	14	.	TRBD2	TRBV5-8	CASGWGGSGATQYF	TGTGCCAGCGGCTGGGGAGGGAGTGGGGCCACCCAGTACTTC
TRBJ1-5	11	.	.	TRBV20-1	CSVKGYQPQHF	TGCAGTGTGAAAGGTTATCAGCCCCAGCATTTT
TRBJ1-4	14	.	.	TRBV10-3	CAARDAATNEKLFF	TGTGCCGCCCGGGACGCTGCAACTAATGAAAAACTGTTTTTT
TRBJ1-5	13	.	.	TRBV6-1	CASSEQQYQPQHF	TGTGCCAGCAGTGAACAGCAATATCAGCCCCAGCATTTT